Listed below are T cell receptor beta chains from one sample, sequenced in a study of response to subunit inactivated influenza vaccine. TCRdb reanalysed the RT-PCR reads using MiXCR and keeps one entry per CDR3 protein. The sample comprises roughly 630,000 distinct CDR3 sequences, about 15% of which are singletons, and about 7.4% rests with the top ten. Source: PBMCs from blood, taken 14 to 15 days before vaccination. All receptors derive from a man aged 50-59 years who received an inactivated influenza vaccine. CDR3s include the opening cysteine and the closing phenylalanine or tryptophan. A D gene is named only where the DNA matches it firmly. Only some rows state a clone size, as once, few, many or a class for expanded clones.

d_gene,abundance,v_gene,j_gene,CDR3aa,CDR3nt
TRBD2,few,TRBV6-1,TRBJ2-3,CATFSGTSADTQYF,TGTGCCACCTTCTCAGGGACTAGCGCGGATACGCAGTATTTT
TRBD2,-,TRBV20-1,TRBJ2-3,CSAKASGSHTQYF,TGCAGTGCTAAAGCGAGCGGGAGTCATACGCAGTATTTT
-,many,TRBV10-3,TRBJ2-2,CAIQHGTLEDTGELFF,TGTGCCATCCAACACGGGACCCTCGAGGACACCGGGGAGCTGTTTTTT
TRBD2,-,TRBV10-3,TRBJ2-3,CAISSGGPTDTQYF,TGTGCCATCAGTAGCGGGGGGCCCACAGATACGCAGTATTTT
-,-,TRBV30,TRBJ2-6,CAWSSPGIGANVLTF,TGTGCCTGGAGTTCGCCGGGTATAGGGGCCAACGTCCTGACTTTC
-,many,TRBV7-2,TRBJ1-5,CASSLAGARNQPQHF,TGTGCCAGCAGCTTAGCAGGGGCCCGCAATCAGCCCCAGCATTTT
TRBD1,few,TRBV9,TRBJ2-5,CASSVGTGGVETQYF,TGTGCCAGCAGCGTCGGGACAGGGGGGGTAGAGACCCAGTACTTC
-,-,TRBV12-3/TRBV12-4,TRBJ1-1,CASSPPQGLITEAFF,TGTGCCAGCAGTCCCCCGCAGGGGTTGATCACTGAAGCTTTCTTT
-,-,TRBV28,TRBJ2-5,CASSTPQGYQETQYF,TGTGCCAGCAGTACACCCCAGGGTTACCAAGAGACCCAGTACTTC
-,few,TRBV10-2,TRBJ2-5,CASSSTDYNQETQYF,TGCGCCAGCAGTTCTACTGACTACAACCAAGAGACCCAGTACTTC
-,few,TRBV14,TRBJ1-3,CASSYHQRGYGNTIYF,TGTGCCAGCAGCTACCACCAAAGGGGGTACGGAAACACCATATATTTT
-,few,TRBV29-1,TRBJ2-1,CSVETGGQDPVDEQFF,TGCAGCGTTGAGACGGGGGGACAGGATCCTGTTGATGAGCAGTTCTTC
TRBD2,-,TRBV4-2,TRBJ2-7,CASSQEVRLAGAREQYF,TGTGCCAGCAGCCAAGAAGTGCGGCTAGCGGGAGCCCGCGAGCAGTACTTC
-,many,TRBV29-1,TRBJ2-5,CSGRAVETQYF,TGCAGCGGCAGGGCGGTAGAGACCCAGTACTTC
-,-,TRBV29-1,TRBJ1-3,CSVAVVEAGNTIYF,TGCAGCGTTGCGGTGGTTGAGGCAGGAAACACCATATATTTT
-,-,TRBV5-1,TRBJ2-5,CASSPNKETQYF,TGCGCCAGCAGCCCGAACAAAGAGACCCAGTACTTC
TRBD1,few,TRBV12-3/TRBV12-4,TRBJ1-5,CASSFRDRYQPQHF,TGTGCCAGCAGTTTCCGGGACAGATATCAGCCCCAGCATTTT
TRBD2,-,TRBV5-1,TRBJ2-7,CASSGLAGGYEQYF,TGCGCCAGCTCCGGACTAGCGGGGGGGTACGAGCAGTACTTC